The 11 T cell receptor beta chains in this list originate from one sample, sequenced in a study of cytomegalovirus exposure and HLA in healthy donors. In the PCR, 60 Vbeta and 13 Jbeta primers were used. Generated by immunoSEQ multiplex PCR, the TCRdb table keeps only in-frame clones and is missing some. The repertoire holds approximately 160,000 clones, with roughly 78% as singletons. Sequenced: PBMCs. The receptors originated from a woman aged 45-65 years in good health and CMV-seropositive.

This chain connects TRBV9 to TRBJ2-6, with D tentatively TRBD2 (6 bases). V was clipped by 0 bases and J by 0 bases, with 10 bases between them. The CDR3 is 17 amino acids. Germline-derived CDR1 and CDR2 are SGDLS and YYNGEE. The CDR3 loop reads CASSVVMGLSGANVLTF. The CDR3 region has the DNA TGTGCCAGCAGCGTAGTAATGGGACTCTCTGGGGCCAACGTCCTGACTTTC.

The chain employs TRBV9 and TRBJ2-1, with 11 bases lining up with TRBD2. V shed 4 bases and J 10 bases; nucleotides not matched to a gene: 4. Germline CDR1 reads SGDLS; CDR2 reads YYNGEE. The CDR3 contains 13 residues. CDR3 sequence (DNA): TGTGCCAGCAGCCTAGCGGGGGGCAGGGAGCAGTTCTTC. It encodes CASSLAGGREQFF.

The chain has TRBV19 and TRBJ1-4; D not certain. The CDR3 contains 16 residues. Germline V gene sequence: CDR1 LNHDA, CDR2 SQIVND (reference sequence). V lost 0 bases, J lost 0 bases, and 8 bases lay in between. The CDR3 coding sequence is TGTGCCAGTAGTATAGAATCGGGGTCAACTAATGAAAAACTGTTTTTT. It encodes CASSIESGSTNEKLFF. Full variable domain (outside the CDR3, taken from reference TRBV19 and TRBJ1-4): DGGITQSPKYLFRKEGQNVTLSCEQNLNHDAMYWYRQDPGQGLRLIYYSQIVNDFQKGDIAEGYSVSREKKESFPLTVTSAQKNPTAFYLCASSIESGSTNEKLFFGSGTQLSVL.

The J gene is TRBJ1-2, the V gene TRBV5-1; TRBD1 aligns across 9 bases. The germline V gene encodes CDR1 SGHRS and CDR2 YFSETQ. Unmatched junction bases numbered 12, after V lost 2 bases and J lost 1 base. The CDR3 length is 18 residues. Here the CDR3 reads CASSLPADRGAFNYGYTF. The CDR3 DNA reads TGCGCCAGCAGCTTACCCGCGGACAGGGGCGCCTTTAACTATGGCTACACCTTC.

The chain combines TRBV11-2 with TRBJ2-1; the match to TRBD2 covers 12 bases. Germline trimming cut 0 bases from V and 8 bases from J; bases unmatched to any gene: 5. Per germline, CDR1 SGHAT and CDR2 FQNNGV. This CDR3 has 16 amino acids. CDR3 sequence: CASSLEASGGAYEQFF. The CDR3 DNA sequence: TGTGCCAGCAGCTTAGAGGCTAGCGGGGGGGCTTATGAGCAGTTCTTC.

The CDR3 region is CASEAGLYNEQFF. CDR3 nucleotide sequence: TGTGCCAGCGAAGCGGGCCTCTACAATGAGCAGTTCTTC. The chain couples TRBV6-1 to TRBJ2-1, with D perhaps matching TRBD2 (6 bases). The V end lost 8 bases, the J end lost 3 bases, and 11 bases lay between the germline ends. This CDR3 is built from 13 residues. Germline V CDR1 and CDR2: MNHNS, SASEGT.

This clone was counted between two and nine times. The V gene is TRBV7-3, the J gene TRBJ1-2, with 8 bases fitting TRBD1. Germline V gives CDR1 SGHTA, CDR2 FQGTGA. This CDR3 spans 13 amino acids. Trimming at V came to 5 bases and at J to 4 bases, leaving 3 bases not matched to a gene. CDR3 in amino acids: CASSAGQAYGYTF. In nucleotides, the CDR3 is TGTGCCAGCAGCGCGGGACAGGCCTATGGCTACACCTTC. Together with reference TRBV7-3 and TRBJ1-2, the CDR3 gives the full variable domain: GAGVSQTPSNKVTEKGKYVELRCDPISGHTALYWYRQSLGQGPEFLIYFQGTGAADDSGLPNDRFFAVRPEGSVSTLKIQRTERGDSAVYLCASSAGQAYGYTFGSGTRLTVV.

This clone showed up just once. The chain combines TRBV5-1 with TRBJ1-3; perhaps TRBD1 as D (6 bases). The germline V and J ends were trimmed by 7 bases and 4 bases, with 15 bases remaining between them. CDR1 is SGHRS and CDR2 is YFSETQ in the germline V gene. The CDR3 is made up of 14 amino acids. This CDR3 is CASQGSMTGNTIYF. CDR3 bases: TGCGCCAGCCAGGGGAGCATGACAGGAAACACCATATATTTT. Together with reference TRBV5-1 and TRBJ1-3, the CDR3 gives the full variable domain: KAGVTQTPRYLIKTRGQQVTLSCSPISGHRSVSWYQQTPGQGLQFLFEYFSETQRNKGNFPGRFSGRQFSNSRSEMNVSTLELGDSALYLCASQGSMTGNTIYFGEGSWLTVV.

The chain joins TRBV6-5 to TRBJ1-1; maybe TRBD1 (5 bases). V was shortened by 6 bases and J by 3 bases, with 14 bases between the two germline ends. Germline CDR1 MNHEY, CDR2 SVGAGI. This CDR3 has 14 residues. CDR3 nucleotides: TGTGCCAGCAGGGCCTTTACCAGGGACACTGAAGCTTTCTTT. Its protein is CASRAFTRDTEAFF.

The genes are TRBV10-1 and TRBJ2-1; 10 nucleotides match TRBD2. The CDR3 covers 16 residues. The junction had 8 bases not matched to a gene; V was cut back by 2 bases and J by 7 bases. Germline loops: CDR1 WNHNN, CDR2 SYGVQD (reference sequence). The CDR3, as DNA: TGCGCCAGCAGTGAGGTTGGTAGCGGGGGGCGAAATGAGCAGTTCTTC. It codes for CASSEVGSGGRNEQFF.

V is TRBV7-9 and J is TRBJ2-1; possible D gene TRBD1, 6 bases. Trimming left V 4 bases short and J 5 bases short, with 12 bases between. CDR1 and CDR2 (germline): SEHNR, FQNEAQ (reference sequence). This CDR3 has 14 amino acids. DNA of the CDR3: TGTGCCAGCAGCTCCCAGGGGTCCCACAATGAGCAGTTCTTC. Protein product: CASSSQGSHNEQFF.